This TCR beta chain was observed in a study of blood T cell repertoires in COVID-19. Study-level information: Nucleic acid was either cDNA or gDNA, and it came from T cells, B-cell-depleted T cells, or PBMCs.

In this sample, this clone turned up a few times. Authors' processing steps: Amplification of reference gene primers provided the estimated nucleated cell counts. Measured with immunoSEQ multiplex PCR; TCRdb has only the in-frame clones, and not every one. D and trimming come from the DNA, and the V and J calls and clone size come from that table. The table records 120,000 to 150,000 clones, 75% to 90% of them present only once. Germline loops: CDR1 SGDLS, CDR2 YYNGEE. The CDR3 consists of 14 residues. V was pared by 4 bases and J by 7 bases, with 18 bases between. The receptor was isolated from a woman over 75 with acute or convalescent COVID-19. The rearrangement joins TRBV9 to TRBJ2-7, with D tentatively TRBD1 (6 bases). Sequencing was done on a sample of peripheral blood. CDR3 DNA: TGTGCCAGCAGCCAGTCCCTGGGGGCGCGGGAGCAGTACTTC. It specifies CASSQSLGAREQYF.